The 29 T cell receptor beta chains below all came from one sample that was sequenced in a study of PD-L1 blockade in urothelial cancer (dated by TCRdb to about 2017). The time point label of this sample denotes: pretreatment peripheral blood. Receptor libraries were prepared by the immunoSEQ multiplex PCR assay. In TCRdb, the immuneACCESS table is reduced to in-frame sequences with V and J assigned. These tables do not hold every clone; where another copy was compared, an unresolved V gene accounts for under half, and the others remain unexplained. This sample holds 45,000 to 60,000 clones; roughly 80% were observed only once. The ten largest clonotypes hold about 1.7% of the sample. This material consisted of PBMCs, taken around atezolizumab (anti-PD-L1) treatment. The receptors here all came from a man between 50 and 59 years old with urothelial cancer.

V and J are TRBV10-3 and TRBJ2-6; 13 bases line up with TRBD2. V was clipped by 6 bases and J by 1 base; unmatched bases: 3. Germline CDR1 is ENHRY and CDR2 is SYGVKD. The CDR3 extends over 17 amino acids. In DNA form, the CDR3 reads TGTGCCATCAGCCGGACTAGCGGGAGTTCTGGGGCCAACGTCCTGACTTTC. It specifies CAISRTSGSSGANVLTF.

The CDR3 loop reads CASSVDWRNHYEQYF. The CDR3 DNA reads as TGTGCCAGCAGCGTAGACTGGCGGAATCATTACGAGCAGTACTTC. The chain combines TRBV9 with TRBJ2-7; D unresolved. The V gene lost 0 bases and the J gene lost 4 bases, with 14 bases spanning the gap. This CDR3 comprises 15 residues. The germline V gene encodes CDR1 SGDLS and CDR2 YYNGEE.

The chain recombines TRBV27 with TRBJ1-1; unclear D gene. The V gene's germline CDR1 is MNHEY and CDR2 SMNVEV (reference sequence). V lost 6 bases and J lost 3, with 14 bases in between. The CDR3 extends over 14 amino acids. As DNA, the CDR3 is TGTGCCAGCAGCCCTCAGGTCTTGGACACTGAAGCTTTCTTT. It codes for CASSPQVLDTEAFF.

J is TRBJ2-6 and V is TRBV5-1; perhaps TRBD2 as D (6 bases). Germline V lookup: CDR1 SGHRS, CDR2 YFSETQ. CDR3 size: 17 residues. V lost 2 bases, J lost 0 bases, and 12 bases lay in between. The CDR3 region has the DNA TGCGCCAGCAGCTTACAACAGGACTACTCTGGGGCCAACGTCCTGACTTTC. This encodes CASSLQQDYSGANVLTF. The full variable domain, its missing parts supplied by reference TRBV5-1 and TRBJ2-6, is KAGVTQTPRYLIKTRGQQVTLSCSPISGHRSVSWYQQTPGQGLQFLFEYFSETQRNKGNFPGRFSGRQFSNSRSEMNVSTLELGDSALYLCASSLQQDYSGANVLTFGAGSRLTVL.

This chain uses TRBV7-9 with TRBJ1-2; no clear D. The CDR3 loop spans 11 amino acids. Germline V gene data show CDR1 as SEHNR and CDR2 as FQNEAQ (reference sequence). V was shortened by 8 bases and J by 8 bases, with 12 bases between the two germline ends. The CDR3, as DNA: TGTGCCAGCTCTGCCTTCGGGGGCTACACCTTC. It is translated as CASSAFGGYTF.

This rearrangement joins TRBV28 to TRBJ1-5; TRBD1 might be the D (6 bases). In germline, CDR1 is MDHEN, CDR2 SYDVKM. V lost 5 bases to trimming and J lost 4 bases, with 9 bases between them. This CDR3 is 13 amino acids long. The CDR3 protein is CASSRTVNQPQHF. The DNA of the CDR3 is TGTGCCAGCAGTCGGACAGTAAATCAGCCCCAGCATTTT.

The chain recombines TRBV7-6 with TRBJ2-7; 13 bases are a match to TRBD2. Germline values: CDR1 SGHVS, CDR2 FNYEAQ. There are 14 residues in the CDR3. With 5 bases clipped from V and 7 bases from J, the junction kept 5 bases outside the gene matches. The DNA of the CDR3 is TGTGCCAGCAGCGGGCAACTAGCGGGAGGGGAGCAGTACTTC. As protein: CASSGQLAGGEQYF.

V and J are TRBV5-1 and TRBJ1-2, with D tentatively TRBD1 (5 bases). Trimming removed 4 bases from V and 3 bases from J, with 13 bases in between. The V gene's germline CDR1 is SGHRS and CDR2 YFSETQ. CDR3 length: 14 residues. The CDR3: CASSPAGGDYGYTF. The CDR3 DNA is TGCGCCAGCAGCCCCGCCGGGGGGGACTATGGCTACACCTTC.

V and J are TRBV18 and TRBJ2-1, with 8 bases fitting TRBD2. V was pared by 3 bases and J by 2 bases, with 9 bases of the junction left unmatched. The V gene's germline CDR1 is KGHSH and CDR2 LQKENI. CDR3 length equals 17 residues. CDR3 amino acids: CASSPVAGPVTYNEQFF. Written as DNA, the CDR3 is TGTGCCAGCTCACCGGTAGCGGGGCCGGTGACCTACAATGAGCAGTTCTTC.

This clone was detected only a few times. V gene TRBV6-1 combines with J gene TRBJ1-2; no clear D gene. V was trimmed by 4 bases and J by 5 bases, leaving 11 bases between them. The CDR3 totals 13 residues. CDR1 and CDR2 (germline): MNHNS, SASEGT. The DNA for the CDR3 is TGTGCCAGCAGTGTGGAGTCGGGGTATGGCTACACCTTC. This sequence encodes CASSVESGYGYTF.

The chain combines TRBV11-2 with TRBJ2-7; tentative D call: TRBD2 (6 bases). Germline V gene sequence: CDR1 SGHAT, CDR2 FQNNGV. The CDR3 consists of 12 residues. The V gene lost 5 bases and the J gene lost 4 bases, with 9 bases spanning the gap. CDR3 sequence (DNA): TGTGCCAGCAGCGGGGACTCTTACGAGCAGTACTTC. Its translation: CASSGDSYEQYF.

The chain joins TRBV2 to TRBJ1-1; a possible D gene is TRBD1 (5 bases). The V gene's germline CDR1 is SNHLY and CDR2 FYNNEI. The V gene lost 3 bases and the J gene lost 3 bases, with 8 bases spanning the gap. The CDR3 loop spans 13 amino acids. The CDR3 DNA reads as TGTGCCAGCAGTGAGGTAGGGGACACTGAAGCTTTCTTT. Amino acids: CASSEVGDTEAFF. The full variable domain, rest sourced from reference TRBV2 and TRBJ1-1, is EPEVTQTPSHQVTQMGQEVILRCVPISNHLYFYWYRQILGQKVEFLVSFYNNEISEKSEIFDDQFSVERPDGSNFTLKIRSTKLEDSAMYFCASSEVGDTEAFFGQGTRLTVV.

The chain is built from TRBV5-6 and TRBJ2-4; the D gene is possibly TRBD1 (5 bases). The CDR3 spans 17 residues. Looked up from germline, CDR1 is SGHDT and CDR2 is YYEEEE. V shed 0 bases and J shed 1 base, with 14 bases lying between them. The CDR3 is CASSLVGPAVAKNIQYF. CDR3 nucleotide sequence: TGTGCCAGCAGCTTGGTGGGGCCCGCTGTGGCCAAAAACATTCAGTACTTC.

The chain is built from TRBV25-1 and TRBJ2-7; TRBD1 agrees at 7 bases. CDR1 is MGHDK, CDR2 SYGVNS, per germline. J was trimmed by 5 bases and V by 6 bases; bases with no gene match: 16. The CDR3 has 16 amino acids. The CDR3, as DNA: TGTGCCAGCAGCCAACCGGTGAGGGGGCGAGGGAACGAGCAGTACGTC. Translation gives CASSQPVRGRGNEQYV.

The chain is built from TRBV5-4 and TRBJ2-5; the D gene is possibly TRBD2 (6 bases). V was trimmed by 4 bases and J by 5 bases, leaving 18 bases between them. The CDR3 is 15 residues long. Germline CDR1 and CDR2: SGHNT and YYREEE (reference sequence). CDR3 DNA sequence: TGTGCCAGCAGCGGAACCGGGACTCTGGGGGAGACCCAGTACTTC. Residues: CASSGTGTLGETQYF.

The J gene is TRBJ2-7, the V gene TRBV6-5; 7 positions agree with TRBD2. V lost 2 bases and J lost 4; bases outside the gene matches: 5. The germline V gene has CDR1 MNHEY and CDR2 SVGAGI. This CDR3 is built from 14 residues. The chain's CDR3 is CASSYGRGRYEQYF. The CDR3 nucleotides are TGTGCCAGCAGTTACGGGAGGGGCAGGTACGAGCAGTACTTC.

V gene TRBV6-4 combines with J gene TRBJ2-7, with TRBD1 matching over 10 bases. The trim removed 7 bases at V and 2 bases at J, leaving 8 bases unmatched. The CDR3 is made up of 15 amino acids. The germline V gene has CDR1 MRHNA and CDR2 SNTAGT. The CDR3 nucleotides read TGTGCCAGCAAAGACGGACAGGGGGTAGCCTACGAGCAGTACGTC. Translation: CASKDGQGVAYEQYV.

This chain connects TRBV11-3 to TRBJ2-3; 10 bases map to TRBD2. V lost 6 bases and J lost 1; bases outside the gene matches: 7. From germline, CDR1 is SGHNT and CDR2 YENEEA. The CDR3 sequence is 16 residues long. The CDR3 DNA is TGTGCCAGCAGTTGGTCTAGCGGGGGACGCACAGATACGCAGTATTTT. Protein: CASSWSSGGRTDTQYF.

This clone was recorded many times. V and J are TRBV6-1 and TRBJ1-1; 7 bases line up with TRBD1. The CDR3 covers 14 residues. J gave up 4 bases and V 4 bases, and 6 bases lay outside the gene matches. Germline CDR1 is MNHNS and CDR2 is SASEGT. In DNA, the CDR3 is TGTGCCAGCAGTGTAAGGGGGCTCGGCACTGAAGCTTTCTTT. Protein sequence: CASSVRGLGTEAFF.

The gene calls are TRBV25-1 and TRBJ2-3, with 7 bases aligning to TRBD2. The CDR3 has 15 amino acids. V lost 6 bases and J lost 13; bases outside the gene matches: 19. Germline CDR1 MGHDK, CDR2 SYGVNS. DNA of the CDR3: TGTGCCAGCAGAAGTTACGCGGGAGCTCTCATGTCGGAGTATTTT. It codes for CASRSYAGALMSEYF.

The rearrangement joins TRBV7-9 to TRBJ2-6; 7 bases are a match to TRBD1. This CDR3 is 17 amino acids long. Looked up from germline, CDR1 is SEHNR and CDR2 is FQNEAQ (reference sequence). V was pared by 5 bases and J by 1 base, with 8 bases of the junction left unmatched. The CDR3 DNA sequence: TGTGCCAGCAGCCCCGGTGAGGGGGCGTCTGGGGCCAACGTCCTGACTTTC. Encoded protein: CASSPGEGASGANVLTF.

CDR3: CASSQQSGNTIYF. The CDR3 DNA is TGTGCCAGTAGTCAACAGTCTGGAAACACCATATATTTT. This chain joins TRBV19 and TRBJ1-3; D remains ambiguous. Germline V gene sequence: CDR1 LNHDA, CDR2 SQIVND (reference sequence). This CDR3 has 13 residues. V lost 5 bases to trimming and J lost 1 base, with 6 bases between them.

The chain recombines TRBV18 with TRBJ1-5; 9 bases are a match to TRBD1. CDR1 and CDR2 (germline): KGHSH, LQKENI. The V segment lost 8 bases and the J segment 4 bases; nucleotides outside the gene matches: 3. This CDR3 contains 13 residues. CDR3: CASGQGLNQPQHF. CDR3 in DNA: TGTGCCAGCGGACAGGGGTTGAATCAGCCCCAGCATTTT.

By its share, this clone is medium-sized (0.01 to 0.1%). The rearrangement uses TRBV19 and TRBJ1-5, with 7 positions matching TRBD1. Losses at the gene ends were 7 bases for V and 1 base for J; bases not matched to a gene: 10. The CDR3 totals 16 residues. Germline-derived CDR1 and CDR2 are LNHDA and SQIVND (reference sequence). The CDR3 here is CASIEYGGQSNQPQHF. Written as DNA, the CDR3 is TGTGCCAGTATAGAATATGGGGGACAGAGCAATCAGCCCCAGCATTTT.

The V call is TRBV6-5, the J call TRBJ1-2; tentative D call: TRBD1 (6 bases). There are 15 residues in the CDR3. Germline V gene lookup returns CDR1 MNHEY and CDR2 SVGAGI. V lost 8 bases and J lost 4, with 20 bases in between. The CDR3 here is CASGLLTGRSYGYTF. CDR3 DNA sequence: TGTGCCAGCGGTCTCCTGACAGGACGCTCCTATGGCTACACCTTC.

The CDR3 coding sequence is TGTGCCAGCAGCCCCCTTGGACTAGCAGGGGAGACCCAGTACTTC. Amino acid sequence: CASSPLGLAGETQYF. The chain recombines TRBV7-3 with TRBJ2-5; 8 bases map to TRBD2. Germline trimming cut 5 bases from V and 5 bases from J; bases unmatched to any gene: 10. Germline assignment: CDR1 SGHTA and CDR2 FQGTGA. The CDR3 loop spans 15 amino acids.

This chain connects TRBV5-5 to TRBJ1-3; no definite D call. CDR3 length equals 16 residues. Trimming took 0 bases from V and 0 from J, leaving 10 bases between them. Germline V gene sequence: CDR1 SGHKS, CDR2 YYEKEE (reference sequence). The CDR3, as DNA: TGTGCCAGCAGCTTGGGACACCCGAGCTCTGGAAACACCATATATTTT. Amino acid sequence: CASSLGHPSSGNTIYF.

The V and J genes are TRBV29-1 and TRBJ1-1, with D possibly being TRBD1 (6 bases). The CDR3 runs 14 residues. Between the trimmed V and J ends, which lost 6 bases and 0 bases, there was a span of 14 bases. Germline CDR1 is SQVTM and CDR2 is ANQGSEA. CDR3 sequence reads: CSVARGGMNTEAFF. As DNA, the CDR3 is TGCAGCGTCGCGCGTGGGGGCATGAACACTGAAGCTTTCTTT. Based on the CDR3 plus reference TRBV29-1 and TRBJ1-1, the full variable domain is SAVISQKPSRDICQRGTSLTIQCQVDSQVTMMFWYRQQPGQSLTLIATANQGSEATYESGFVIDKFPISRPNLTFSTLTVSNMSPEDSSIYLCSVARGGMNTEAFFGQGTRLTVV.

This sequence joins TRBV11-3 and TRBJ2-1; D not certain. CDR3 size: 13 residues. CDR1 and CDR2 from the germline V gene are SGHNT and YENEEA. Trimming stripped 1 base from V and 7 bases from J, with 8 bases between. In nucleotides, the CDR3 is TGTGCCAGCAGCTTAGGCCCGAGGAATGAGCAGTTCTTC. Its protein is CASSLGPRNEQFF.